This TCR beta chain was profiled in a study of Graves' ophthalmopathy and Graves' hyperthyroidism. CDR3 regions of TCR beta were amplified from RNA transcripts. RT-PCR in the first round used HTBI primers; a second-round multiplex PCR followed. TCRdb re-analysed the multiplex PCR reads in MiXCR, keeping a single row per CDR3 protein. The sample has around 1.1 million distinct CDR3 sequences; about two fifths are singletons. Germline CDR1 is LNHDA and CDR2 is SQIVND (reference sequence). CDR3 size: 16 residues. Deletions cut 7 bases from V and 3 bases from J, with 18 bases between. Ineligible for inclusion were patients with other autoimmune diseases, uncontrolled infections, pregnancy or lactation.

Sequenced input: peripheral blood or thyroid tissue (not recorded which). This clonotype was sampled from an adult man with Graves' hyperthyroidism. The J gene is TRBJ2-2, the V gene TRBV19, with D maybe TRBD2 (8 bases). The CDR3 sequence is CASTEGGGRHTGELFF. The DNA for the CDR3 is TGTGCCAGTACGGAAGGGGGCGGGAGGCACACCGGGGAGCTGTTTTTT. The whole variable domain, remainder taken from reference TRBV19 and TRBJ2-2, is DGGITQSPKYLFRKEGQNVTLSCEQNLNHDAMYWYRQDPGQGLRLIYYSQIVNDFQKGDIAEGYSVSREKKESFPLTVTSAQKNPTAFYLCASTEGGGRHTGELFFGEGSRLTVL.